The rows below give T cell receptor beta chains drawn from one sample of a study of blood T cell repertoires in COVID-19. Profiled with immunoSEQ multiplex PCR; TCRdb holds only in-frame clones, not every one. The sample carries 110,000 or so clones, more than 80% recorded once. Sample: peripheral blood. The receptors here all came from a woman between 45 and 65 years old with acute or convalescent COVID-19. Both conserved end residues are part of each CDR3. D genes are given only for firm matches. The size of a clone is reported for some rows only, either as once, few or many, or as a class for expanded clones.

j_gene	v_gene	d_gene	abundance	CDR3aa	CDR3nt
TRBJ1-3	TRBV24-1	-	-	CATSHGNTIYF	TGTGCCACCAGTCATGGAAACACCATATATTTT
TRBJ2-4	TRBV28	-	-	CASASENIQYF	TGTGCCTCCGCCTCCGAGAACATTCAGTACTTC
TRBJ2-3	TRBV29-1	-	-	CSVEIGDFRTDTQYF	TGCAGCGTTGAGATTGGAGACTTTCGCACAGATACGCAGTATTTT
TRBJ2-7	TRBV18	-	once	CASSPAPGANEQYF	TGTGCCAGCTCACCCGCCCCGGGAGCTAACGAGCAGTACTTC
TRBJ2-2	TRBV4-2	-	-	CASSLGLPNTGELFF	TGTGCCAGCAGCCTTGGACTGCCGAACACCGGGGAGCTGTTTTTT
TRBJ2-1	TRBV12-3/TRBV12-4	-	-	CASSLRGSKQFF	TGTGCCAGCAGTTTAAGGGGGTCGAAGCAGTTCTTC
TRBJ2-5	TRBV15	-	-	CATSRDKLSTQYF	TGTGCCACCAGCAGAGATAAGCTATCGACCCAGTACTTC
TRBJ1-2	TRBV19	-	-	CASSMADSYGYTF	TGTGCCAGTAGTATGGCGGATTCATATGGCTACACCTTC
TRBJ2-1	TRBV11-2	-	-	CASSLVRGSEQFF	TGTGCCAGCAGCTTAGTAAGGGGCTCTGAGCAGTTCTTC
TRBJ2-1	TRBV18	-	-	CASSQGGYNEQFF	TGTGCCAGCTCACAGGGAGGCTACAATGAGCAGTTCTTC